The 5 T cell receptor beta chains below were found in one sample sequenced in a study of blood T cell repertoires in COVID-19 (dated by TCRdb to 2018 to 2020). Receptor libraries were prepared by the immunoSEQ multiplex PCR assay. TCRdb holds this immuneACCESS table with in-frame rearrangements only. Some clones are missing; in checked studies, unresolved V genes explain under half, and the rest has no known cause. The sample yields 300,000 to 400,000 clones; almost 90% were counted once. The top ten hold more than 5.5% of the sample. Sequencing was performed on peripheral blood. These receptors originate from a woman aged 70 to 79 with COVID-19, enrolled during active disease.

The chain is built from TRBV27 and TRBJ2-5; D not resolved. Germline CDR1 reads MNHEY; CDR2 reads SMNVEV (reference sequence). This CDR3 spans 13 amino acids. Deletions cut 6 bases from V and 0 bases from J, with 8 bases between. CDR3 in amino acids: CASSTLNQETQYF. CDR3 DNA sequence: TGTGCCAGCAGCACTCTAAACCAAGAGACCCAGTACTTC.

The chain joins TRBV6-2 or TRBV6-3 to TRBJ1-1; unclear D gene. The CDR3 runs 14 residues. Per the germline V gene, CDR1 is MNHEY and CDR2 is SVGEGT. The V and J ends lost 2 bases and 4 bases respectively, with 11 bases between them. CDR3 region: CASSYNRHTTEAFF. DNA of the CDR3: TGTGCCAGCAGTTACAATCGACATACCACTGAAGCTTTCTTT.

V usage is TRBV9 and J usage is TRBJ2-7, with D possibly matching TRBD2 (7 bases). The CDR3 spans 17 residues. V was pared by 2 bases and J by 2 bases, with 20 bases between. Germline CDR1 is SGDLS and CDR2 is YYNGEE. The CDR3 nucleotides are TGTGCCAGCAGCGTGGGGGGGGGCCGGGACCTGCCCTACGAGCAGTACTTC. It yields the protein CASSVGGGRDLPYEQYF.

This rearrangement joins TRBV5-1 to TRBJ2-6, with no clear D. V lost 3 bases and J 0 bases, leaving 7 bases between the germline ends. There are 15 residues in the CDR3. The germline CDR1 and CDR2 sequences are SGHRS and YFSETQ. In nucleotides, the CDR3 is TGCGCCAGCAGCTCTACCTCCTCTGGGGCCAACGTCCTGACTTTC. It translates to CASSSTSSGANVLTF.

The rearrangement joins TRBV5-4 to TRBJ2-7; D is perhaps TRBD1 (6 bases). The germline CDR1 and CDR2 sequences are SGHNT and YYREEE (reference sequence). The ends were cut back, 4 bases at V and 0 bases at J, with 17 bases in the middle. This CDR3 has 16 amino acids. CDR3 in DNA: TGTGCCAGCAGCCCCCCTGGGACATTAGCCTCCTACGAGCAGTACTTC. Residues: CASSPPGTLASYEQYF.